This T cell receptor (beta chain) was profiled in a study of cytomegalovirus exposure and HLA in healthy donors. Worth noting for this clone: Its antigen is undetermined.

The PCR had 60 Vbeta and 13 Jbeta primers. Sequencing was performed with immunoSEQ multiplex PCR; in TCRdb, only in-frame clones are kept and a portion is missing. The data contain around 180,000 clones, approximately 83% of them singletons. Germline CDR1 MNHNY, CDR2 SVGAGI (reference sequence). The CDR3 has 15 amino acids. The V and J ends lost 3 bases and 1 base respectively, with 12 bases between them. Study-level results: Clonal expansion, a later analysis showed, was greater in HLA-associated TCR beta chains than in equally common others.

V usage is TRBV6-6 and J usage is TRBJ1-2; no definite D call. The sequencing sample was made of PBMCs. This receptor was taken from a boy aged 2 to 10 in good health and CMV-seronegative. CDR3 protein: CASSYRGRSNYGYTF. Here the CDR3 DNA reads TGTGCCAGCAGTTATCGGGGAAGAAGTAACTATGGCTACACCTTC.